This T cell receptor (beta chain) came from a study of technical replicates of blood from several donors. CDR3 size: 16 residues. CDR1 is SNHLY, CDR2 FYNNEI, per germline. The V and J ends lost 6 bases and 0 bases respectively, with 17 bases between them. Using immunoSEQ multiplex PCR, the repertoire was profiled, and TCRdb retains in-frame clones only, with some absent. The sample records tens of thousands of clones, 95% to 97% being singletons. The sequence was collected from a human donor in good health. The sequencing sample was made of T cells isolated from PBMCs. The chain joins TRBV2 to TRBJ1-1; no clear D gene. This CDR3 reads CASRTNIGLMNTEAFF. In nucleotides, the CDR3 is TGTGCCAGCAGAACTAATATCGGTCTGATGAACACTGAAGCTTTCTTT.